This entry describes one T cell receptor beta chain. Its target is not known. The sample originates from a study of T cell responses to AZD1222 COVID-19 vaccine. Whole-study results and caveats: Receipt of two AZD1222 doses was followed by a rise in Spike-specific TCR breadth and depth. White British ancestry dominated among donors, who included more females, and clonal diversity was possibly underestimated. Nearly half of unique spike-specific TCRs reportedly avoided B.1.351 and B.1.1.7 mutated regions.

Sequencing used immunoSEQ multiplex PCR; TCRdb keeps in-frame clones, though not all of them. Seen here are 150,000 to 200,000 clones, about 85% observed once, and the top ten hold 2.6%. The TCR was taken from an adult in good health. This specimen consisted of peripheral blood, obtained on day 0 of AZD1222 vaccination.

The CDR3 here is CASSVTSVDEQFF. CDR3 nucleotide sequence: TGCGCCAGCAGCGTTACTAGCGTAGATGAGCAGTTCTTC. The chain has TRBV4-1 and TRBJ2-1; 7 bases are a match to TRBD2. J lost 8 bases, V lost 5 bases, and 6 bases had no gene match. Germline V CDR1 and CDR2: MGHRA, YSYEKL. The CDR3 covers 13 residues.